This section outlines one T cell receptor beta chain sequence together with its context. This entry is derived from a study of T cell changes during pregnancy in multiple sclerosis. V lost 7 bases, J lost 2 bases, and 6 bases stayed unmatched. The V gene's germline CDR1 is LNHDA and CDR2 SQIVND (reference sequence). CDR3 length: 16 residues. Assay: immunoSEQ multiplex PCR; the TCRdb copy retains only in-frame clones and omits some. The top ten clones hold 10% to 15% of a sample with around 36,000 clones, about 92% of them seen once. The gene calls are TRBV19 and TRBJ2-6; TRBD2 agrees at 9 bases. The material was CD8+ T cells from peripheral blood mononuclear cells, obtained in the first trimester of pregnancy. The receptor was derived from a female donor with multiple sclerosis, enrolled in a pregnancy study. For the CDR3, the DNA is TGTGCCAGTACTCCCAGCGGGGGGACTGGGGCCAACGTCCTGACTTTC. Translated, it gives CASTPSGGTGANVLTF.